This entry concerns a single T cell receptor beta chain. Its cognate antigen is unknown. This record belongs to a study of cytomegalovirus exposure and HLA in healthy donors. General observations from the study: For most TCR beta V segments, an earlier analysis put the productive rate at about 87% or about 30% of the time. Indistinguishable V segments, including TRBV6-2 and TRBV6-3, were excluded. In a later analysis, V- and J-gene trimming of beta chains associated with a DCLRE1C missense variant, replicated independently. Reported results showed that the classifier diagnosed cytomegalovirus status with high specificity and sensitivity.

Germline lookup yields CDR1 SGHTA and CDR2 FQGNSA. After removal of 1 base from V and 2 bases from J, the junction contained 1 base not matched to a gene. The CDR3 totals 15 residues. The PCR had 60 Vbeta and 13 Jbeta primers. Only in-frame clones appear in the TCRdb table, and some are missing; sequencing was by immunoSEQ multiplex PCR. The sample holds 110,000 or so clones, over 75% seen once. Material for sequencing was PBMCs. V and J are TRBV7-2 and TRBJ1-2, with 10 bases fitting TRBD1. This TCR came from a woman between 40 and 55 years old in good health and CMV-seropositive. In DNA form, the CDR3 reads TGTGCCAGCAGCTTAGGGGACAGGGGAAACTATGGCTACACCTTC. It is translated as CASSLGDRGNYGYTF.